One and the same sample provided the 5 T cell receptor beta chains below, sequenced in a study of OX40 agonist ivuxolimab in advanced cancers. TCRdb's table, derived via immunoSEQ multiplex PCR, lists solely in-frame clones and lacks some. The top ten hold about 3.9% of the sample, which has about 50,000 clones, nearly 80% seen once. This specimen consisted of CD4+ or CD8+ T cells sorted from blood, obtained in a trial of the OX40 agonist ivuxolimab. These receptors were taken from an adult with an advanced solid tumor such as melanoma, head and neck, liver or kidney cancer.

This clone has more than one count but fewer than ten. This CDR3 is CASTYATEAFF. CDR3 nucleotides: TGTGCCAGCACCTACGCCACTGAAGCTTTCTTT. The chain recombines TRBV27 with TRBJ1-1; unclear D gene. The V end was cut by 7 bases, the J end by 4 bases, with 7 bases between. Germline-derived CDR1 and CDR2 are MNHEY and SMNVEV (reference sequence). The CDR3 has 11 residues.

By share, this clone ranks as medium-sized. The rearrangement links TRBV5-1 to TRBJ2-2; D possibly corresponds to TRBD1 (5 bases). Trimming removed 0 bases from V and 4 bases from J, with 10 bases in between. Per the germline V gene, CDR1 is SGHRS and CDR2 is YFSETQ. The length of the CDR3 is 15 residues. This chain's CDR3 is CASSLGQLSTGELFF. The DNA of the CDR3 is TGCGCCAGCAGCTTGGGACAGTTGAGCACCGGGGAGCTGTTTTTT.

The J gene is TRBJ1-1, the V gene TRBV7-9; 9 nucleotides line up with TRBD1. This CDR3 spans 16 amino acids. V trimming: 5 bases; J trimming: 3 bases; junction bases outside the gene matches: 10. Germline CDR1 is SEHNR and CDR2 is FQNEAQ (reference sequence). The CDR3, as DNA: TGTGCCAGCAGCCCGTCCGGGCGGACAGGGGACACTGAAGCTTTCTTT. Amino acid sequence: CASSPSGRTGDTEAFF. Full variable domain (outside the CDR3, taken from reference TRBV7-9 and TRBJ1-1): DTGVSQNPRHKITKRGQNVTFRCDPISEHNRLYWYRQTLGQGPEFLTYFQNEAQLEKSRLLSDRFSAERPKGSFSTLEIQRTEQGDSAMYLCASSPSGRTGDTEAFFGQGTRLTVV.

This rearrangement joins TRBV7-9 to TRBJ1-3; possible D gene TRBD1, 6 bases. V lost 5 bases to trimming and J lost 1 base, with 12 bases between them. CDR3 length equals 15 residues. Germline V lookup: CDR1 SEHNR, CDR2 FQNEAQ (reference sequence). The CDR3 DNA follows: TGTGCCAGCAGCCAGCCAGGGGCATCTGGAAACACCATATATTTT. Its translation: CASSQPGASGNTIYF.

This clone was detected once. The chain combines TRBV6-1 with TRBJ1-1; 10 bases match TRBD1. The CDR3 loop spans 16 amino acids. Trimming took 3 bases from V and 3 from J; bases not matched to a gene: 7. Germline V gene data show CDR1 as MNHNS and CDR2 as SASEGT. The CDR3 here is CASSDPRTGGDTEAFF. As DNA, the CDR3 is TGTGCCAGCAGTGATCCACGGACAGGGGGGGACACTGAAGCTTTCTTT.